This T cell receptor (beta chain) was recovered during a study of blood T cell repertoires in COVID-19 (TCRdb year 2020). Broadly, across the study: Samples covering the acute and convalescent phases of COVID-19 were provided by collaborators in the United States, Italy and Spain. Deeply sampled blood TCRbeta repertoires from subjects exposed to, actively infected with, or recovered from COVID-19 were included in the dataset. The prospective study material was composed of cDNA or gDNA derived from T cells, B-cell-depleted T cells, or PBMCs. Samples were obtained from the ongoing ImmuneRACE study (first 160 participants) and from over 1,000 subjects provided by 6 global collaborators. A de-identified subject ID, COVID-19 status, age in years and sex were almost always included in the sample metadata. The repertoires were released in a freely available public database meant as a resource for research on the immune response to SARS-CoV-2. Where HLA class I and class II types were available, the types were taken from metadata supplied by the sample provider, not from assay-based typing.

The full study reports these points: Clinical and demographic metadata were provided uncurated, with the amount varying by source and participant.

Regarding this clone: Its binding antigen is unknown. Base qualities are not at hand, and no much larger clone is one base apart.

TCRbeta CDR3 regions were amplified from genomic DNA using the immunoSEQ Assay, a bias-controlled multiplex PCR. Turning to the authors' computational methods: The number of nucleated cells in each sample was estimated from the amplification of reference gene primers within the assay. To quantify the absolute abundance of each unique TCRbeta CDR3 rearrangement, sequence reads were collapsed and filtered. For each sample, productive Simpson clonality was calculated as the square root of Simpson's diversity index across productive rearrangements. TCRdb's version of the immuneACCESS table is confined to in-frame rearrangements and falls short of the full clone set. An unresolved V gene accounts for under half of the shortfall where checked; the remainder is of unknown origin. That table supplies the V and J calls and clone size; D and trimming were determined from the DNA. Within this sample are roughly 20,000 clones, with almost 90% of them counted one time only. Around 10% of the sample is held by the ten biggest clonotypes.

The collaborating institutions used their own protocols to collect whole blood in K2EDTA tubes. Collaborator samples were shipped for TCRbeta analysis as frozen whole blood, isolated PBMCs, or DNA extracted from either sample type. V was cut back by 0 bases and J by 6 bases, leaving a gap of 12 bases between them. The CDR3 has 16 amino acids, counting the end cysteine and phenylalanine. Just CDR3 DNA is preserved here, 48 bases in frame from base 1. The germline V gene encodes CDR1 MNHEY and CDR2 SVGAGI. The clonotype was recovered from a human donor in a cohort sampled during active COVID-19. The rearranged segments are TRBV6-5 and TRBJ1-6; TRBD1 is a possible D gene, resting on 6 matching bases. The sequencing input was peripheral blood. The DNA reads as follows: TGTGCCAGCAGTTACTCGGGGGGGCGCGGTAATTCACCCCTCCACTTT. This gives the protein CASSYSGGRGNSPLHF.